The subject of this entry is one T cell receptor (beta chain). Its antigen is still unknown. Clones were sequenced by immunoSEQ multiplex PCR, and TCRdb holds only the in-frame ones, with some missing. The sample consists of roughly 350,000 clones, about 88% of them appearing once. This sample stems from a study of Ad26.COV2.S vaccination and SARS-CoV-2 variants. Study results and limitations: Spike-specific responses of CD8+ and CD4+ T cells were reported to display substantial breadth after vaccination. Higher spike-specific TCR breadth was found in vaccine recipients than in placebo recipients.

Germline values: CDR1 SGDLS, CDR2 YYNGEE. With 0 bases clipped from V and 2 bases from J, the junction kept 7 bases outside the gene matches. The CDR3 contains 16 residues. Specified treatment: some 20 received Ad26.COV2.S at low or high dose, single or two shots; about 5 received placebo; per-sample allocation not given. Material that was analyzed had been drawn on day 63 after the first vaccine or placebo injection. It was Wuhan-strain SARS-CoV-2 spike that the Ad26 vaccine vector expressed. This chain uses TRBV9 with TRBJ2-5; 7 positions agree with TRBD1. Here the sequenced sample was peripheral blood, taken in a trial of Ad26.COV2.S vaccine versus placebo. The clonotype originates from a person between 18 and 65 years old who received the Ad26.COV2.S COVID-19 vaccine or a placebo. The CDR3 coding sequence is TGTGCCAGCAGCGTAGACGAGGGGGCGAAACAAGAGACCCAGTACTTC. Translation: CASSVDEGAKQETQYF.